This entry lists 10 T cell receptor beta chains sequenced from one sample in a study of T cell repertoires in cytomegalovirus infection. Each CDR3 protein gets one entry after TCRdb re-called the reads with MiXCR. The repertoire holds 450,000 to 650,000 distinct CDR3 sequences, 35% to 50% seen once, with 48% in the top ten. Antigens for these TCRs are unknown. Sample: cultured PBMCs, taken from culture after CMV antigen stimulation. The receptors stem from a human donor in good health (CMV status not recorded). Some clones in this sample may be carry-over from other donors' samples.

J is TRBJ1-1 and V is TRBV6-1; D is ambiguous. V lost 0 bases and J 9 bases, leaving 11 bases between the germline ends. The germline gives CDR1 MNHNS, CDR2 SASEGT. The CDR3 sequence is 13 residues long. The DNA of the CDR3 is TGTGCCAGCAGTGAAGCGCAAGTATTCAAAGCTTTCTTT. As protein: CASSEAQVFKAFF.

The chain uses TRBV4-3 and TRBJ2-7, with D perhaps being TRBD1 or TRBD2 (5 bases each). The CDR3 covers 14 residues. V lost 0 bases, J lost 6 bases, and 12 bases lay in between. CDR1 and CDR2 (germline): LGHNA, YSLEER. In DNA, the CDR3 is TGCGCCAGCAGCCAAGATATAGAGGGGCTCGAGCAGTACTTC. The encoded protein is CASSQDIEGLEQYF.

The V call is TRBV7-2, the J call TRBJ2-1; D may match TRBD1 or TRBD2 (7 bases each). CDR3 length equals 13 residues. Trimming pared 4 bases from V and 7 bases from J, leaving 11 bases between. The germline V gene encodes CDR1 SGHTA and CDR2 FQGNSA. In DNA form, the CDR3 reads TGTGCCAGCAGCTACCAGGGGGGGAATGAGCAGTTCTTC. This gives the protein CASSYQGGNEQFF.

In DNA, the CDR3 is TGTGCCAGCAGCCAACAGGGGGCTTCCTACGAGCAGTACTTC. Amino acids: CASSQQGASYEQYF. This chain connects TRBV7-2 to TRBJ2-7; 9 bases agree with TRBD1. V was pared by 5 bases and J by 1 base, with 3 bases of the junction left unmatched. Germline V CDR1 and CDR2: SGHTA, FQGNSA. This CDR3 spans 14 amino acids.

This clonotype has more than one count but fewer than ten. The chain is built from TRBV14 and TRBJ1-1, with TRBD1 matching 9 bases. Trimming removed 2 bases from V and 4 bases from J; junction bases left unmatched: 5. CDR3 size: 15 residues. Germline CDR1 is SGHDN and CDR2 is FVKESK. The CDR3 here is CASSQQQGAGTEAFF. CDR3 bases: TGTGCCAGCAGCCAACAACAGGGGGCTGGCACTGAAGCTTTCTTT.

CDR3 loop: CASSQDLRTGHSPLHF. Written as DNA, the CDR3 is TGCGCCAGCAGCCAAGATTTGAGGACAGGGCATTCACCCCTCCACTTT. The chain employs TRBV4-3 and TRBJ1-6; 8 nucleotides agree with TRBD1. Germline V gene data show CDR1 as LGHNA and CDR2 as YSLEER. The junction had 6 bases not matched to a gene; V was cut back by 0 bases and J by 8 bases. The CDR3 spans 16 residues.

This clonotype has more than one count but fewer than ten. The chain uses TRBV19 and TRBJ1-1; unclear D gene. V was pared by 6 bases and J by 4 bases, with 21 bases between. Germline CDR1 reads LNHDA; CDR2 reads SQIVND (reference sequence). The CDR3 runs to 16 residues. This CDR3 is CASSRLEKRQVTEAFF. The DNA for the CDR3 is TGTGCCAGTAGCCGCCTTGAGAAGAGGCAGGTCACTGAAGCTTTCTTT.

This chain joins TRBV7-2 and TRBJ2-3, with D possibly being TRBD1 (6 bases). This CDR3 has 17 amino acids. Trimming removed 5 bases at V and 1 base at J, with 19 bases between. From germline, CDR1 is SGHTA and CDR2 FQGNSA. Here the CDR3 DNA reads TGTGCCAGCAGCATCCCCCTTGGGGGACACCGCACAGATACGCAGTATTTT. Translated: CASSIPLGGHRTDTQYF.

This chain uses TRBV29-1 with TRBJ1-2; 7 nucleotides line up with TRBD1. The CDR3 is 12 residues long. From germline, CDR1 is SQVTM and CDR2 ANQGSEA. V lost 3 bases to trimming and J lost 8 bases; unmatched junction nucleotides: 6. The CDR3 loop is CSVDWDSGGYTF. The CDR3 region has the DNA TGCAGCGTTGACTGGGACAGCGGGGGCTACACCTTC.

The chain is built from TRBV28 and TRBJ1-6, with D maybe TRBD1 (6 bases). Trimming removed 2 bases from V and 14 bases from J, with 16 bases in between. Looked up from germline, CDR1 is MDHEN and CDR2 is SYDVKM. The CDR3 runs 14 residues. CDR3 residues: CASSLRGAVVALHF. CDR3 nucleotide sequence: TGTGCCAGCAGTTTACGGGGGGCGGTAGTGGCCCTCCACTTT.